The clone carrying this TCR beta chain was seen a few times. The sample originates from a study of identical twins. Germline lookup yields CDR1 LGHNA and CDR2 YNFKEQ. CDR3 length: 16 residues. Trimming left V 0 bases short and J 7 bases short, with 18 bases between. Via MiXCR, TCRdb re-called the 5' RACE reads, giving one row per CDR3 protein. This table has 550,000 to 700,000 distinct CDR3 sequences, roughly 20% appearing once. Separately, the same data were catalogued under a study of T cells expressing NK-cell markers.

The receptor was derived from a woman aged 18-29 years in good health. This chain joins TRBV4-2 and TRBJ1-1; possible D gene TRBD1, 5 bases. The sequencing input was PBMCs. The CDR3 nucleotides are TGTGCCAGCAGCCAAGATTCGGGGACCGGCGGCGGTGAAGCTTTCTTT. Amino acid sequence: CASSQDSGTGGGEAFF.